The 18 T cell receptor beta chains listed next were all sequenced from one sample in a study of blood T cells in healthy people across ages. Then a second PCR, running roughly 6 to 12 cycles, was carried out with a sample-barcoded 5' primer and a J-beta primer mix. TCRdb called the 5' RACE reads again in MiXCR, with one record for every CDR3 protein. The sample consists of roughly 1,500,000 distinct CDR3 sequences, approximately 32% of them appearing once. Source material: blood. Every receptor here comes from a woman aged 25 to 39 in good health.

This clonotype is a singleton in its sample. The V call is TRBV20-1, the J call TRBJ2-7; 10 bases line up with TRBD1. The junction had 7 bases not matched to a gene; V was cut back by 3 bases and J by 5 bases. CDR1 and CDR2 from the germline V gene are DFQATT and SNEGSKA (reference sequence). The CDR3 covers 14 residues. CDR3 nucleotide sequence: TGCAGTGCTAGCCAGGGACAGGGGAAGAACGAGCAGTACTTC. As protein: CSASQGQGKNEQYF.

This clonotype turned up a few times. The rearrangement joins TRBV20-1 to TRBJ1-2; D not certain. Per germline, CDR1 DFQATT and CDR2 SNEGSKA (reference sequence). The CDR3 is 13 amino acids. V lost 1 base and J 2 bases, leaving 8 bases between the germline ends. The CDR3 loop is CSARGVVNYGYTF. The DNA for the CDR3 is TGCAGTGCTAGAGGGGTCGTAAACTATGGCTACACCTTC.

The chain uses TRBV18 and TRBJ2-5; D may be TRBD1 (5 bases). Trimming pared 8 bases from V and 11 bases from J, leaving 24 bases between. The CDR3 has 14 amino acids. CDR1 and CDR2 from the germline V gene are KGHSH and LQKENI. CDR3 nucleotide sequence: TGTGCCAGCCACTGGCAGGGTGGGGATGGCAAGCAGTACTTC. This encodes CASHWQGGDGKQYF.

This clonotype is a singleton in its sample. The J gene is TRBJ2-5, the V gene TRBV7-2; 8 nucleotides align to TRBD2. Losses at the gene ends were 0 bases for V and 3 bases for J; bases not matched to a gene: 6. Germline assignment: CDR1 SGHTA and CDR2 FQGNSA. The CDR3 has 16 amino acids. CDR3 DNA sequence: TGTGCCAGCAGCTTAGCGCCTTGGCGGGGGGAAGAGACCCAGTACTTC. It encodes CASSLAPWRGEETQYF.

In its sample, this clonotype was seen many times. The V gene is TRBV6-6, the J gene TRBJ1-2; TRBD1 might be the D (6 bases). The CDR3 sequence is 15 residues long. Trimming took 6 bases from V and 7 from J, leaving 21 bases between them. Germline V gene sequence: CDR1 MNHNY, CDR2 SVGAGI (reference sequence). CDR3 protein: CASSHGAQGLRGYTF. The CDR3 DNA is TGTGCCAGCAGCCATGGGGCACAGGGTTTACGTGGCTACACCTTC.

In its sample, this clonotype was seen a few times. V gene TRBV27 combines with J gene TRBJ1-1; possible D gene TRBD1, 5 bases. Germline loops: CDR1 MNHEY, CDR2 SMNVEV (reference sequence). V dropped 8 bases and J dropped 3 bases, with 16 bases sitting between them. The CDR3 totals 14 residues. CDR3 protein: CASWSQGLYTEAFF. DNA of the CDR3: TGTGCCAGCTGGAGCCAGGGTCTGTACACTGAAGCTTTCTTT.

About this clonotype itself: One end of the junction does not line up with germline, which may come from a read error. This chain uses TRBV6-4 with TRBJ2-1; tentatively, D is TRBD1 or TRBD2 (5 bases each). The CDR3 has 13 amino acids. Germline V gene sequence: CDR1 MRHNA, CDR2 SNTAGT. The CDR3 reads CVSSSTGTNEQFF. CDR3 DNA sequence: TGTGTCAGCAGTTCAACCGGGACGAATGAGCAGTTCTTC.

A note on this clonotype: The germline gene is not matched at one end of the junction; a read error may be the cause. The DNA for the CDR3 is TGTGCCAGCAGTGCCCCGGGTAGCTCCCACAATGAGCAGTTCTTC. Its translation: CASSAPGSSHNEQFF. This rearrangement joins TRBV28 to TRBJ2-1; D is ambiguous. CDR3 length: 15 amino acids. Germline V gives CDR1 MDHEN, CDR2 SYDVKM.

This chain connects TRBV30 to TRBJ2-7, with TRBD1 matching over 9 bases. The CDR3 has 15 amino acids. Germline V gives CDR1 GTSNPN, CDR2 SVGIG (reference sequence). Trimming removed 2 bases from V and 1 base from J; junction bases left unmatched: 6. CDR3 DNA sequence: TGTGCCTGGAGTTACGGGGGGACAGGGTCCTACGAGCAGTACTTC. Its protein product is CAWSYGGTGSYEQYF.

This clonotype was recorded at least ten times. This rearrangement joins TRBV7-3 to TRBJ2-5, with D unresolved. V dropped 1 base and J dropped 4 bases, with 7 bases sitting between them. The CDR3 has 13 amino acids. Germline lookup yields CDR1 SGHTA and CDR2 FQGTGA. For the CDR3, the DNA is TGTGCCAGCAGCTTAAGTTTAGGAGAGACCCAGTACTTC. This gives the protein CASSLSLGETQYF.

On this clonotype: One junction end disagrees with the germline gene, perhaps due to a read error. V is TRBV5-8 and J is TRBJ2-1; D gene ambiguous. The germline CDR1 and CDR2 sequences are SGHTS and YDEGEE. There are 15 residues in the CDR3. CDR3 in amino acids: CTSSLRSAGSNEQFF. In nucleotides, the CDR3 is TGTACCAGCAGCTTGCGGTCTGCTGGTAGCAATGAGCAGTTCTTC.

This chain joins TRBV6-6 and TRBJ1-2; no clear D gene. The germline V gene has CDR1 MNHNY and CDR2 SVGAGI (reference sequence). V dropped 6 bases and J dropped 4 bases, with 15 bases sitting between them. The CDR3 consists of 14 residues. CDR3 region: CASSFDTTSYGYTF. CDR3 DNA: TGTGCCAGCAGCTTTGACACTACCAGCTATGGCTACACCTTC.

This clonotype was seen only once. The rearrangement links TRBV28 to TRBJ2-7, with D perhaps TRBD1 (5 bases). The CDR3 covers 13 residues. Germline CDR1 MDHEN, CDR2 SYDVKM. V shed 10 bases and J shed 4 bases, with 17 bases lying between them. The CDR3: CATLDTQGYEQYF. The CDR3 nucleotides are TGTGCCACCCTTGACACTCAGGGATACGAGCAGTACTTC.

In its sample, this clonotype was seen a few times. The rearrangement links TRBV3-1 to TRBJ2-1; TRBD2 agrees at 14 bases. The CDR3 is 17 amino acids. Germline V gives CDR1 LGHDT, CDR2 YNNKEL (reference sequence). Unmatched junction bases numbered 5, after V lost 5 bases and J lost 2 bases. In DNA form, the CDR3 reads TGTGCCAGCAGCGCGCCGACTAGCGGGGGGGCCTACAATGAGCAGTTCTTC. As protein: CASSAPTSGGAYNEQFF.

The chain has TRBV6-2 or TRBV6-3 and TRBJ2-2; TRBD2 matches at 7 bases. CDR1 and CDR2 from the germline V gene are MNHEY and SVGEGT. The CDR3 sequence is 15 residues long. V shed 5 bases and J 6 bases; nucleotides not matched to a gene: 9. CDR3 coding DNA: TGTGCCAGCAGTGTCCTGGCGGGAGCTCCCGGGGAGCTGTTTTTT. It specifies CASSVLAGAPGELFF.

The chain links TRBV10-3 to TRBJ2-7, with 7 bases identical to TRBD1. The junction had 3 bases not matched to a gene; V was cut back by 4 bases and J by 6 bases. Germline CDR1 is ENHRY and CDR2 is SYGVKD. There are 12 residues in the CDR3. CDR3 residues: CAISGQGGEQYF. The CDR3 DNA follows: TGTGCCATCAGTGGACAGGGCGGCGAGCAGTACTTC.

V usage is TRBV5-1 and J usage is TRBJ2-7, with D perhaps TRBD2 (5 bases). The CDR3 runs 11 residues. Germline V gene sequence: CDR1 SGHRS, CDR2 YFSETQ. The CDR3 reads CPISNRAGQYF. In nucleotides, the CDR3 is TGCCCTATTTCGAATCGGGCGGGGCAGTACTTC.

This clonotype was picked up a small number of times. The chain has TRBV5-1 and TRBJ2-7, with TRBD2 matching over 11 bases. V lost 2 bases to trimming and J lost 1 base; unmatched junction nucleotides: 8. The CDR3 is made up of 17 amino acids. CDR1 and CDR2 (germline): SGHRS, YFSETQ. CDR3 sequence reads: CASSLSSGRAYSYEQYF. CDR3 DNA sequence: TGCGCCAGCAGCTTAAGTAGCGGGAGGGCCTATTCCTACGAGCAGTACTTC.